These 10 T cell receptor beta chains were sequenced from one sample in a study of shared clonotypes between healthy human individuals. The assay was immunoSEQ multiplex PCR, and TCRdb's table has in-frame clones only and misses some. This sample has about 2.4 million clones, with 93% found just once. What was sequenced was naive CD4+ T cells from PBMCs. Subset denoted: CD45RA+ positively selected. These receptors were obtained from a man younger than 30 in good health. Some clones in this sample may be carry-over from other donors' samples.

The CDR3 DNA reads TGCGCCAGCAGTTTTCGACAGGGATCTGGGGCCAACGTCCTGACTTTC. Translated, it gives CASSFRQGSGANVLTF. The chain recombines TRBV4-3 with TRBJ2-6; 7 positions agree with TRBD1. CDR3 length equals 16 residues. Germline trimming cut 6 bases from V and 1 base from J; bases unmatched to any gene: 6. Germline lookup yields CDR1 LGHNA and CDR2 YSLEER.

This sequence joins TRBV6-6 and TRBJ2-3; TRBD2 matches 11 bases. The germline V gene encodes CDR1 MNHNY and CDR2 SVGAGI (reference sequence). V lost 5 bases, J lost 3 bases, and 4 bases stayed unmatched. The CDR3 has 15 residues. CDR3 amino acids: CASSPLAGATDTQYF. CDR3 DNA: TGTGCCAGCAGTCCACTAGCGGGGGCGACAGATACGCAGTATTTT.

Note on this clone: The identical CDR3 is also encoded by other nucleotide sequences in the sample. This chain links TRBV7-9 with TRBJ2-3; no reliable D call. This CDR3 is 12 amino acids long. Between the trimmed V and J ends, which lost 5 bases and 2 bases, there was a span of 5 bases. CDR1 and CDR2 (germline): SEHNR, FQNEAQ (reference sequence). The CDR3 loop is CASSPNTDTQYF. CDR3 DNA: TGTGCCAGCAGCCCTAACACAGATACGCAGTATTTT.

This clone has a single count. This chain joins TRBV29-1 and TRBJ2-3; 7 nucleotides match TRBD1. The CDR3 is 14 residues long. Trimming took 6 bases from V and 1 from J; bases not matched to a gene: 7. The germline V gene encodes CDR1 SQVTM and CDR2 ANQGSEA. CDR3 bases: TGCAGCGTACTGAACAGGGGCGGCACAGATACGCAGTATTTT. Its protein product is CSVLNRGGTDTQYF.

This sequence joins TRBV10-3 and TRBJ1-2, with TRBD1 identical over 10 bases. V was pared by 1 base and J by 9 bases, with 11 bases of the junction left unmatched. The length of the CDR3 is 16 residues. Germline lookup yields CDR1 ENHRY and CDR2 SYGVKD. The CDR3 sequence is CAISEYLPGTGDRYTF. CDR3 coding DNA: TGTGCCATCAGTGAGTACTTGCCCGGGACAGGGGATCGCTACACCTTC.

The V and J genes are TRBV19 and TRBJ2-1; 9 positions agree with TRBD2. V trimming: 4 bases; J trimming: 0 bases; junction bases outside the gene matches: 13. Germline V CDR1 and CDR2: LNHDA, SQIVND (reference sequence). This CDR3 has 19 residues. CDR3 sequence: CASSRVGSGSTFSYNEQFF. The CDR3, as DNA: TGTGCCAGTAGTAGGGTGGGTAGCGGGAGCACTTTCTCCTACAATGAGCAGTTCTTC.

About this clone itself: Other DNA sequences in this specimen translate into the identical CDR3. This chain joins TRBV6-5 and TRBJ1-2, with D unclear. CDR3 size: 15 residues. The V gene lost 0 bases and the J gene lost 1 base, with 9 bases spanning the gap. The V gene's germline CDR1 is MNHEY and CDR2 SVGAGI. The CDR3 region has the DNA TGTGCCAGCAGTTACTCGGGTGTTGATAACTATGGCTACACCTTC. Protein sequence: CASSYSGVDNYGYTF.

Details on this clone: The sample has other DNA sequences that encode this CDR3 too. The chain links TRBV7-3 to TRBJ2-2; D remains ambiguous. The CDR3 contains 12 residues. Germline V lookup: CDR1 SGHTA, CDR2 FQGTGA. V was cut by 1 base and J by 7 bases, with 4 bases left in between. The CDR3 coding sequence is TGTGCCAGCAGCTTAAGTAACGGGGAGCTGTTTTTT. Its translation is CASSLSNGELFF.

Concerning this clone: At one end, the junction sequence differs from germline, possibly due to a read error. The chain is built from TRBV28 and TRBJ1-2, with a weak D call TRBD1 (6 bases). Germline V lookup: CDR1 MDHEN, CDR2 SYDVKM. The CDR3 runs to 13 residues. CDR3 DNA: TGTACCAGCAGTTTTGGGGGCGGCTATGGCTACACCTTC. Translated: CTSSFGGGYGYTF.

This chain links TRBV4-1 with TRBJ2-4; 7 bases align to TRBD1. Germline CDR1 and CDR2: MGHRA and YSYEKL. V trimming: 0 bases; J trimming: 2 bases; junction bases outside the gene matches: 10. There are 18 residues in the CDR3. DNA for the CDR3: TGCGCCAGCAGCCAAGATCGGGGACAGACAATGACCAAAAACATTCAGTACTTC. The encoded protein is CASSQDRGQTMTKNIQYF.